In its sample, the clone carrying this T cell receptor (beta chain) was seen a few times. The sample originates from a study of human T cells and chemical hapten exposure. Per the germline V gene, CDR1 is LNHDA and CDR2 is SQIVND (reference sequence). V dropped 4 bases and J dropped 1 base, with 11 bases sitting between them. The CDR3 sequence is 16 residues long. Stated time point: patch test 3, about 24 weeks after DPC sensitization. The sample's treatment: therapeutic diphenylcyclopropenone sensitization with weekly scalp DPC. The library tagged individual cDNA molecules with unique molecular identifiers. TCRdb independently ran MiXCR on the RACE reads; one entry per CDR3 protein. Among some 170,000 distinct CDR3 sequences listed, 25% to 35% were seen once.

This rearrangement joins TRBV19 to TRBJ2-6; D unclear. The specimen was whole blood, collected in connection with sensitization to the hapten diphenylcyclopropenone (DPC). This TCR derives from a woman under 30 with alopecia areata. Some clones in this sample may be carry-over from other donors' samples. As DNA, the CDR3 is TGTGCCAGTAGTACCCCCATAGGTTCTGGGGCCAACGTCCTGACTTTC. Encoded protein: CASSTPIGSGANVLTF.